This passage covers 31 T cell receptor beta chains from one sample sequenced in a study of OX40 agonist ivuxolimab in advanced cancers. The repertoire was sequenced with immunoSEQ multiplex PCR; TCRdb's copy has only in-frame clones and lacks some. The table has about 50,000 clones, about four fifths seen once; the top ten hold over 1%. Specimen: CD4+ or CD8+ T cells sorted from blood, collected in a trial of the OX40 agonist ivuxolimab. These receptor sequences come from an adult with an advanced solid tumor such as melanoma, head and neck, liver or kidney cancer.

V and J are TRBV6-6 and TRBJ1-6; TRBD1 might be the D (6 bases). Trimming removed 0 bases at V and 8 bases at J, with 11 bases between. CDR3 length: 15 amino acids. The germline V gene encodes CDR1 MNHNY and CDR2 SVGAGI (reference sequence). CDR3 protein: CASSYSGQGYSPLHF. Here the CDR3 DNA reads TGTGCCAGCAGTTACTCGGGCCAGGGGTATTCACCCCTCCACTTT.

J is TRBJ2-3 and V is TRBV5-4; TRBD1 agrees at 8 bases. The CDR3 extends over 14 amino acids. The V and J ends lost 4 bases and 4 bases, in that order; junction bases with no gene match: 5. Germline V gene sequence: CDR1 SGHNT, CDR2 YYREEE (reference sequence). CDR3 protein: CASSRGQVADTQYF. CDR3 nucleotide sequence: TGTGCCAGCAGCCGGGGACAGGTAGCAGATACGCAGTATTTT.

This chain links TRBV5-6 with TRBJ2-5, with D perhaps being TRBD1 or TRBD2 (7 bases each). The V gene's germline CDR1 is SGHDT and CDR2 YYEEEE. The V gene lost 4 bases and the J gene lost 5 bases, with 9 bases spanning the gap. The CDR3 has 12 amino acids. CDR3 DNA: TGTGCCAGCAGCCAGGGGGGGGAGACCCAGTACTTC. Translation gives CASSQGGETQYF.

The chain uses TRBV5-1 and TRBJ2-1, with a tentative D call TRBD2 (5 bases). V was cut by 0 bases and J by 4 bases, with 11 bases left in between. CDR3 size: 15 residues. Germline V gene data show CDR1 as SGHRS and CDR2 as YFSETQ. The CDR3 nucleotides are TGCGCCAGCAGCTTGGTGGGAGAACCATACAATGAGCAGTTCTTC. Protein product: CASSLVGEPYNEQFF.

The chain employs TRBV9 and TRBJ1-2; D is uncertain. Looked up from germline, CDR1 is SGDLS and CDR2 is YYNGEE. The CDR3 covers 15 residues. Trimming removed 2 bases from V and 0 bases from J, with 11 bases in between. The CDR3 loop reads CASSVAADPNYGYTF. CDR3 in DNA: TGTGCCAGCAGCGTGGCAGCCGATCCTAACTATGGCTACACCTTC.

This clone has a single count. The gene calls are TRBV30 and TRBJ1-2; no clear D gene. CDR3 length: 13 amino acids. Germline CDR1 is GTSNPN and CDR2 is SVGIG (reference sequence). Trimming removed 3 bases from V and 4 bases from J, with 12 bases in between. DNA for the CDR3: TGTGCCTGGAGATCGTCTGGGCTCTATGGCTACACCTTC. Protein product: CAWRSSGLYGYTF.

V and J are TRBV7-9 and TRBJ1-3; possibly TRBD1 for D (5 bases). V dropped 3 bases and J dropped 0 bases, with 12 bases sitting between them. Per germline, CDR1 SEHNR and CDR2 FQNEAQ (reference sequence). CDR3 length: 16 residues. CDR3 sequence reads: CASSLGPGLSGNTIYF. CDR3 DNA sequence: TGTGCCAGCAGCTTGGGCCCAGGGCTCTCTGGAAACACCATATATTTT.

The chain couples TRBV5-1 to TRBJ1-1, with TRBD1 matching 7 bases. Germline CDR1 SGHRS, CDR2 YFSETQ. The CDR3 is made up of 15 amino acids. V lost 5 bases to trimming and J lost 1 base; unmatched junction nucleotides: 8. CDR3 loop: CASSLRDSQNTEAFF. The CDR3 nucleotides are TGCGCCAGCAGTCTTCGGGACAGCCAGAACACTGAAGCTTTCTTT.

This clone was counted a single time. The CDR3 sequence is CAITSGVGFNTEAFF. Here the CDR3 DNA reads TGTGCCATCACCTCCGGCGTGGGATTTAACACTGAAGCTTTCTTT. The chain links TRBV10-3 to TRBJ1-1; no firm D call. Deletions cut 7 bases from V and 2 bases from J, with 17 bases between. The CDR3 has 15 residues. Germline values: CDR1 ENHRY, CDR2 SYGVKD.

V gene TRBV13 combines with J gene TRBJ2-1; D could derive from TRBD1 or TRBD2 (6 bases each). V shed 4 bases and J shed 6 bases, with 16 bases lying between them. This CDR3 contains 15 residues. Germline lookup yields CDR1 PRHDT and CDR2 FYEKMQ (reference sequence). The CDR3 DNA reads as TGTGCCAGCAGCTCATATACGGGGGCTCTCAATGAGCAGTTCTTC. Its translation is CASSSYTGALNEQFF.

V is TRBV2 and J is TRBJ2-2, with D hard to call. Germline loops: CDR1 SNHLY, CDR2 FYNNEI. This CDR3 region has 16 residues. Deletions cut 3 bases from V and 5 bases from J, with 16 bases between. The DNA for the CDR3 is TGTGCCAGCAGTGATACATTTACACGTTTAACCGGGGAGCTGTTTTTT. This translates into CASSDTFTRLTGELFF.

The rearrangement uses TRBV5-1 and TRBJ2-7, with TRBD1 identical over 7 bases. Unmatched junction bases numbered 11, after V lost 5 bases and J lost 0 bases. This CDR3 has 16 residues. Germline V gene data show CDR1 as SGHRS and CDR2 as YFSETQ. The CDR3 nucleotides read TGCGCCAGCAGACGAACGGCCGGGACAGACTCCTACGAGCAGTACTTC. This translates into CASRRTAGTDSYEQYF.

This chain uses TRBV5-1 with TRBJ2-3, with D perhaps matching TRBD1 or TRBD2 (6 bases each). The ends were cut back, 6 bases at V and 0 bases at J, with 17 bases in the middle. CDR3 length: 16 residues. Germline CDR1 and CDR2: SGHRS and YFSETQ. The CDR3 coding sequence is TGCGCCAGCACCGGGGGTACAGGGCCTAGCACAGATACGCAGTATTTT. This codes for CASTGGTGPSTDTQYF.

The chain combines TRBV2 with TRBJ2-1; 7 nucleotides align to TRBD1. The CDR3 sequence is 12 residues long. Trimming cost V 5 bases and J 12 bases; bases outside gene matches: 7. Germline loops: CDR1 SNHLY, CDR2 FYNNEI. The chain's CDR3 is CASSNNYRGQFF. CDR3 nucleotides: TGTGCCAGCAGTAATAATTACAGGGGGCAGTTCTTC. Full variable domain (rest looked up from reference TRBV2 and TRBJ2-1): EPEVTQTPSHQVTQMGQEVILRCVPISNHLYFYWYRQILGQKVEFLVSFYNNEISEKSEIFDDQFSVERPDGSNFTLKIRSTKLEDSAMYFCASSNNYRGQFFGPGTRLTVL.

This chain connects TRBV2 to TRBJ1-1; possibly TRBD1 for D (5 bases). V lost 7 bases to trimming and J lost 1 base, with 16 bases between them. The CDR3 consists of 15 residues. Germline CDR1 is SNHLY and CDR2 is FYNNEI. CDR3 nucleotide sequence: TGTGCCAGCACCTTGAAACCAGGACAGAACACTGAAGCTTTCTTT. Translation: CASTLKPGQNTEAFF. Full variable domain (remainder filled in from reference TRBV2 and TRBJ1-1): EPEVTQTPSHQVTQMGQEVILRCVPISNHLYFYWYRQILGQKVEFLVSFYNNEISEKSEIFDDQFSVERPDGSNFTLKIRSTKLEDSAMYFCASTLKPGQNTEAFFGQGTRLTVV.

CDR3 DNA: TGCAGTGCTTGGACAGATAGGGAGTTCTTC. This encodes CSAWTDREFF. V and J are TRBV20-1 and TRBJ2-1; D possibly corresponds to TRBD1 (6 bases). Trimming cost V 5 bases and J 14 bases, with 13 bases left between them. The CDR3 sequence is 10 residues long. The germline V gene encodes CDR1 DFQATT and CDR2 SNEGSKA (reference sequence).

The table lists this clone with a few counts. The chain combines TRBV28 with TRBJ2-5; 7 nucleotides align to TRBD1. The germline gives CDR1 MDHEN, CDR2 SYDVKM. After removal of 6 bases from V and 5 bases from J, the junction contained 12 bases not matched to a gene. This CDR3 has 15 residues. CDR3 amino acids: CASSPLATGVETQYF. The DNA of the CDR3 is TGTGCCAGCAGCCCTTTGGCTACAGGGGTGGAGACCCAGTACTTC.

This clone was observed once. Here the CDR3 reads CASSTGQGWAEAFF. The CDR3 nucleotides read TGTGCCAGCAGCACTGGACAGGGTTGGGCTGAAGCTTTCTTT. J is TRBJ1-1 and V is TRBV7-2, with 8 bases that match TRBD1. In germline, CDR1 is SGHTA, CDR2 FQGNSA. The CDR3 sequence is 14 residues long. V trimming: 5 bases; J trimming: 6 bases; junction bases outside the gene matches: 8.

The J gene is TRBJ2-5, the V gene TRBV7-9; 8 positions agree with TRBD1. In germline, CDR1 is SEHNR, CDR2 FQNEAQ (reference sequence). J lost 5 bases, V lost 7 bases, and 9 bases had no gene match. CDR3 length equals 14 residues. The CDR3 DNA is TGTGCCAGCAAGGGGCAGGGGGCTGGGGAGACCCAGTACTTC. Translated, it gives CASKGQGAGETQYF.

This chain joins TRBV6-4 and TRBJ2-1; 10 bases align to TRBD2. The J segment lost 0 bases and the V segment lost 2 bases, leaving 13 bases of the junction unmatched. Germline V gives CDR1 MRHNA, CDR2 SNTAGT. The CDR3 loop spans 20 amino acids. The CDR3 nucleotides read TGTGCCAGCAGTGACGAGGAGCGGGAGGGCCCGATGAGCTCCTACAATGAGCAGTTCTTC. This encodes CASSDEEREGPMSSYNEQFF.

The chain carries TRBV2 and TRBJ2-1, with 10 bases matching TRBD2. The CDR3 runs to 17 residues. Trimming at V came to 4 bases and at J to 0 bases, leaving 6 bases not matched to a gene. Germline assignment: CDR1 SNHLY and CDR2 FYNNEI. This chain's CDR3 is CASSVTSGLYSYNEQFF. CDR3 sequence (DNA): TGTGCCAGCAGTGTGACTAGCGGGTTGTACTCCTACAATGAGCAGTTCTTC.

This chain joins TRBV19 and TRBJ2-1; 11 nucleotides match TRBD2. The CDR3 covers 13 residues. Trimming at V came to 10 bases and at J to 6 bases, leaving 5 bases not matched to a gene. Per germline, CDR1 LNHDA and CDR2 SQIVND (reference sequence). The CDR3 region has the DNA TGTGCCACTAAACTAGCGGGGGCCAATGAGCAGTTCTTC. Translated, it gives CATKLAGANEQFF.

Worth noting for this clone: Other DNA sequences in the sample encode the same CDR3. This rearrangement joins TRBV29-1 to TRBJ2-7; 7 positions match TRBD2. This CDR3 region has 12 residues. CDR1 and CDR2 (germline): SQVTM, ANQGSEA. Losses at the gene ends were 7 bases for V and 6 bases for J; bases not matched to a gene: 9. CDR3 amino acids: CSGGGLVGEQYF. The CDR3 DNA is TGCAGCGGGGGGGGACTGGTGGGCGAGCAGTACTTC.

This chain links TRBV11-2 with TRBJ2-2, with TRBD2 as a possible D gene (5 bases). The V end was cut by 2 bases, the J end by 1 base, with 11 bases between. The CDR3 length is 16 residues. Germline lookup yields CDR1 SGHAT and CDR2 FQNNGV. The CDR3 bases are TGTGCCAGCAGCTTAAACGGACTCATGAACACCGGGGAGCTGTTTTTT. This encodes CASSLNGLMNTGELFF.

The sample holds a few counts of this clone. V gene TRBV7-3 combines with J gene TRBJ2-5, with TRBD1 matching over 7 bases. The CDR3 is made up of 15 amino acids. Germline CDR1 SGHTA, CDR2 FQGTGA. The junction had 5 bases not matched to a gene; V was cut back by 2 bases and J by 2 bases. The CDR3 loop reads CASSLFGTAQETQYF. CDR3 bases: TGTGCCAGCAGCTTATTTGGGACAGCTCAAGAGACCCAGTACTTC. Drawing the rest from reference TRBV7-3 and TRBJ2-5, the complete variable domain is GAGVSQTPSNKVTEKGKYVELRCDPISGHTALYWYRQSLGQGPEFLIYFQGTGAADDSGLPNDRFFAVRPEGSVSTLKIQRTERGDSAVYLCASSLFGTAQETQYFGPGTRLLVL.

This rearrangement joins TRBV6-1 to TRBJ2-1; 9 bases match TRBD1. Germline assignment: CDR1 MNHNS and CDR2 SASEGT. CDR3 length: 17 residues. With V trimmed by 2 bases and J by 1 base, 6 bases remained unmatched. The CDR3 bases are TGTGCCAGCAGTGAACTACAGGGGGCCCGGTCCTACAATGAGCAGTTCTTC. Protein: CASSELQGARSYNEQFF.

J is TRBJ2-7 and V is TRBV28; D possibly corresponds to TRBD2 (6 bases). The V and J ends lost 6 bases and 1 base respectively, with 16 bases between them. The CDR3 is 15 amino acids. The germline V gene encodes CDR1 MDHEN and CDR2 SYDVKM. Written as DNA, the CDR3 is TGTGCCAGCAGCTCGGCCGAGGGACTTTCCTACGAGCAGTACTTC. Amino acids: CASSSAEGLSYEQYF.

J is TRBJ1-2 and V is TRBV5-4, with 7 bases lining up with TRBD1. J gave up 4 bases and V 4 bases, and 7 bases lay outside the gene matches. This CDR3 contains 14 residues. Germline values: CDR1 SGHNT, CDR2 YYREEE (reference sequence). The CDR3 sequence: CASSPLTGTYGYTF. The CDR3 DNA follows: TGTGCCAGCAGCCCGCTGACAGGGACCTATGGCTACACCTTC.

The chain joins TRBV6-5 to TRBJ2-2, with 10 bases aligning to TRBD1. V shed 6 bases and J 4 bases; nucleotides not matched to a gene: 5. The CDR3 loop spans 15 amino acids. Germline assignment: CDR1 MNHEY and CDR2 SVGAGI. The CDR3 loop reads CASRGWDRGTGELFF. The CDR3 DNA is TGTGCCAGCAGGGGGTGGGACAGGGGCACCGGGGAGCTGTTTTTT.

J is TRBJ1-5 and V is TRBV30; D possibly corresponds to TRBD1 (6 bases). CDR1 and CDR2 (germline): GTSNPN, SVGIG (reference sequence). V lost 2 bases, J lost 4 bases, and 12 bases lay in between. The CDR3 contains 14 residues. CDR3 in DNA: TGTGCCTGGAGTTCCCGGGACAAAAATCAGCCCCAGCATTTT. Encoded protein: CAWSSRDKNQPQHF.

The V gene is TRBV18, the J gene TRBJ1-2, with no clear D. Germline CDR1 and CDR2: KGHSH and LQKENI. The ends were cut back, 4 bases at V and 6 bases at J, with 21 bases in the middle. CDR3 length equals 16 residues. The CDR3 DNA reads TGTGCCAGCTCACTAGACGGACTCTCCCGCGGGGATGGCTACACCTTC. Translation: CASSLDGLSRGDGYTF. Combining the CDR3 with reference TRBV18 and TRBJ1-2 gives the whole variable domain NAGVMQNPRHLVRRRGQEARLRCSPMKGHSHVYWYRQLPEEGLKFMVYLQKENIIDESGMPKERFSAEFPKEGPSILRIQQVVRGDSAAYFCASSLDGLSRGDGYTFGSGTRLTVV.